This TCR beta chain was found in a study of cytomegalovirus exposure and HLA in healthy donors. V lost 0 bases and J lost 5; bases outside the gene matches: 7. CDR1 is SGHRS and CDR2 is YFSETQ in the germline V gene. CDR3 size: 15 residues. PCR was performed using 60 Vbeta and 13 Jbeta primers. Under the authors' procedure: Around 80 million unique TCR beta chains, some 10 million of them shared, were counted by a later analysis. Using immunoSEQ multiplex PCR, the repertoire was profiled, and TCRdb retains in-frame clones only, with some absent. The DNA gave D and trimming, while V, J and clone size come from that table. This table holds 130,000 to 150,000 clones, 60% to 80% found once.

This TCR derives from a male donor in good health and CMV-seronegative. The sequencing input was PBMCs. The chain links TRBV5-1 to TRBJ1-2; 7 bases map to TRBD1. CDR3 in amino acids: CASSLAEGARYGYTF. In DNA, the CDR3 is TGCGCCAGCAGCTTGGCCGAGGGGGCGAGGTATGGCTACACCTTC.